The 13 T cell receptor gamma chains below were found in one sample sequenced in a study of gamma-delta T cells after stem cell transplantation. TCRdb made new clone calls on the RT-PCR reads using CATT. The sample yields approximately 1,200 gamma-chain clones, roughly 3.2% seen once. The sample consisted of gamma-delta T cells. Receptor source: a human donor. It is not recorded whose cells these are; they may come from a transplant donor.

The CDR3 region is CALWDIHQELGKKIKVF. The CDR3 DNA reads as TGTGCCTTGTGGGACATACATCAAGAGTTGGGCAAAAAAATCAAGGTATTT. The chain carries TRGV9 and TRGJP. Germline V gene lookup returns CDR1 GITISATS and CDR2 ISYDGTV (reference sequence). Germline trimming cut 4 bases from V and 4 bases from J; bases unmatched to any gene: 7. There are 17 residues in the CDR3.

This clone qualifies as medium-sized. The sample carries other DNA sequences with the same CDR3. The chain combines TRGV9 with TRGJP. The CDR3 runs to 17 residues. The junction had 5 bases not matched to a gene; V was cut back by 2 bases and J by 4 bases. In germline, CDR1 is GITISATS, CDR2 ISYDGTV (reference sequence). CDR3 loop: CALWEAPQELGKKIKVF. DNA of the CDR3: TGTGCCTTGTGGGAGGCACCACAAGAGTTGGGCAAAAAAATCAAGGTATTT.

By sample fraction, this clone is medium-sized (0.01 to 0.1%). This CDR3 is also generated by other DNA sequences in the sample. The chain employs TRGV9 and TRGJP. The CDR3 runs to 17 residues. Trimming took 2 bases from V and 6 from J; bases not matched to a gene: 7. Germline V gives CDR1 GITISATS, CDR2 ISYDGTV (reference sequence). The CDR3 sequence is CALWEALGELGKKIKVF. The CDR3 DNA is TGTGCCTTGTGGGAGGCCCTCGGAGAGTTGGGCAAAAAAATCAAGGTATTT.

This clone is labeled large. The genes are TRGV9 and TRGJ1 or TRGJ2. This CDR3 spans 10 amino acids. CDR1 GITISATS and CDR2 ISYDGTV come from the germline V gene (reference sequence). Trimming removed 0 bases from V and 15 bases from J; junction bases left unmatched: 5. The CDR3, as DNA: TGTGCCTTGTGGGAGGTGCATGGACTCTTT. Translated: CALWEVHGLF.

A few counts support this clone. This likely reflects a read error, since a far larger clone is one base away. This rearrangement joins TRGV2 to TRGJ1 or TRGJ2. Unmatched junction bases numbered 6, after V lost 4 bases and J lost 9 bases. The CDR3 length is 11 residues. Per germline, CDR1 EGSNGY and CDR2 YDSYNSKV. The CDR3 coding sequence is TGTGCCACCTGGGAACGGTGTAAGAAACTCTTT. It specifies CATWERCKKLF.

Sample share makes this clone medium-sized (0.01 to 0.1%). The chain joins TRGV5 to TRGJ1 or TRGJ2. Germline CDR1 reads VINAFY; CDR2 reads YDVSNSKD. V was clipped by 0 bases and J by 7 bases; unmatched bases: 9. This CDR3 region has 14 residues. The CDR3 spells CATWDRPKGYKKLF. The CDR3 DNA follows: TGTGCCACCTGGGACAGGCCCAAAGGATATAAGAAACTCTTT.

This clone is labeled as medium-sized (0.01 to 0.1%). V usage is TRGV9 and J usage is TRGJP2. CDR3 length: 16 amino acids. Per the germline V gene, CDR1 is GITISATS and CDR2 is ISYDGTV (reference sequence). Losses at the gene ends were 0 bases for V and 5 bases for J; bases not matched to a gene: 9. The CDR3 reads CALWEVQMGSDWIKTF. CDR3 sequence (DNA): TGTGCCTTGTGGGAGGTGCAAATGGGGAGTGATTGGATCAAGACGTTT.

This clone is medium-sized by share. The rearrangement uses TRGV9 and TRGJP. V shed 2 bases and J 8 bases; nucleotides not matched to a gene: 6. Germline CDR1 GITISATS, CDR2 ISYDGTV (reference sequence). The CDR3 length is 16 residues. The CDR3 nucleotides read TGTGCCTTGTGGGAGGAATGGAAGTTGGGCAAAAAAATCAAGGTATTT. It translates to CALWEEWKLGKKIKVF.

By its share, this clone is large. This chain links TRGV8 with TRGJ1 or TRGJ2. The trim removed 3 bases at V and 4 bases at J, leaving 0 bases unmatched. Germline lookup yields CDR1 VENAVY and CDR2 YDSYNSRV. CDR3 size: 11 residues. CDR3 nucleotides: TGTGCCACCTGGGATTATTATAAGAAACTCTTT. Its translation: CATWDYYKKLF.

The sample holds a few counts of this clone. Since a far larger clone is one base different, this is likely a read error. The J gene is TRGJ1 or TRGJ2, the V gene TRGV9. Germline V lookup: CDR1 GITISATS, CDR2 ISYDGTV (reference sequence). CDR3 length: 13 residues. CDR3 residues: CALWEVRSSRKLF. CDR3 sequence (DNA): TGCGCCTTGTGGGAGGTGCGGAGTTCTCGTAAACTCTTT.

This clone is judged medium-sized. The chain's CDR3 is CATWDRIYYKKLF. The CDR3 bases are TGTGCCACCTGGGATAGGATTTATTATAAGAAACTCTTT. This rearrangement joins TRGV4 to TRGJ1 or TRGJ2. Germline V gene lookup returns CDR1 EGSTGY and CDR2 YDSYTSSV. The length of the CDR3 is 13 residues. Trimming took 3 bases from V and 3 from J; bases not matched to a gene: 5.

Sample share makes this clone medium-sized. The rearrangement joins TRGV9 to TRGJP. Germline V gene data show CDR1 as GITISATS and CDR2 as ISYDGTV (reference sequence). CDR3 length: 16 amino acids. V dropped 3 bases and J dropped 8; count of bases not matched to a gene: 7. CDR3 region: CALWESPKLGKKIKVF. The CDR3 nucleotides are TGTGCCTTGTGGGAGTCTCCCAAGTTGGGCAAAAAAATCAAGGTATTT.

This clone ranks as medium-sized. CDR3 DNA sequence: TGTGCCACCTGGGCCCAGGGGCATTATAAGAAACTCTTT. The encoded protein is CATWAQGHYKKLF. J is TRGJ1 or TRGJ2 and V is TRGV8. Trimming cost V 5 bases and J 5 bases; bases outside gene matches: 9. Germline V gene data show CDR1 as VENAVY and CDR2 as YDSYNSRV. This CDR3 contains 13 residues.